Below, 19 T cell receptor beta chains from the same sample are listed, as sequenced in a study of technical replicates of blood from a handful of donors. Assay: immunoSEQ multiplex PCR; the TCRdb copy retains only in-frame clones and omits some. The sample shows about 81,000 clones, 90% to 97% of them seen only once. The sequenced sample consisted of T cells isolated from PBMCs. The receptors here all came from a human donor in good health.

The J gene is TRBJ2-5, the V gene TRBV20-1; D might be TRBD2 (5 bases). CDR3 length: 11 amino acids. Germline CDR1 DFQATT, CDR2 SNEGSKA (reference sequence). V lost 6 bases and J lost 5, with 10 bases in between. CDR3 DNA: TGCAGTGCAACTAGAGGGGAGACCCAGTACTTC. This encodes CSATRGETQYF.

The V gene is TRBV4-1, the J gene TRBJ1-4, with D possibly being TRBD1 (5 bases). The CDR3 totals 13 residues. Trimming left V 0 bases short and J 14 bases short, with 13 bases between. Germline V gene lookup returns CDR1 MGHRA and CDR2 YSYEKL. This CDR3 is CASSQDAGGGLFF. The CDR3 nucleotides are TGCGCCAGCAGCCAAGATGCCGGGGGAGGTCTGTTTTTT.

The chain couples TRBV5-1 to TRBJ2-1; D might be TRBD2 (6 bases). The CDR3 is 16 residues long. The germline V and J ends were trimmed by 4 bases and 4 bases, with 18 bases remaining between them. Germline CDR1 and CDR2: SGHRS and YFSETQ. In nucleotides, the CDR3 is TGCGCCAGCAGCCCGACACTAGCTTCCTCGTACAATGAGCAGTTCTTC. Translating gives CASSPTLASSYNEQFF. The variable domain in full, completed from reference TRBV5-1 and TRBJ2-1, reads KAGVTQTPRYLIKTRGQQVTLSCSPISGHRSVSWYQQTPGQGLQFLFEYFSETQRNKGNFPGRFSGRQFSNSRSEMNVSTLELGDSALYLCASSPTLASSYNEQFFGPGTRLTVL.

This chain uses TRBV5-5 with TRBJ1-5, with D unresolved. V lost 1 base, J lost 3 bases, and 8 bases lay in between. Looked up from germline, CDR1 is SGHKS and CDR2 is YYEKEE (reference sequence). The CDR3 is made up of 14 amino acids. CDR3 sequence (DNA): TGTGCCAGCAGCTTGAACGGGATCAATCAGCCCCAGCATTTT. It translates to CASSLNGINQPQHF.

The chain combines TRBV27 with TRBJ1-2; possible D gene TRBD1, 6 bases. The CDR3 has 15 residues. V shed 0 bases and J shed 6 bases, with 14 bases lying between them. Germline CDR1 and CDR2: MNHEY and SMNVEV (reference sequence). CDR3 in amino acids: CASSLSLRGIDGYTF. DNA of the CDR3: TGTGCCAGCAGTTTATCGCTCAGGGGCATCGATGGCTACACCTTC.

The chain has TRBV5-1 and TRBJ2-3; 9 nucleotides align to TRBD2. The V gene's germline CDR1 is SGHRS and CDR2 YFSETQ. V lost 0 bases and J lost 4; bases outside the gene matches: 9. The CDR3 is made up of 17 amino acids. The CDR3 protein is CASSLAPQAGGADTQYF. The CDR3 DNA is TGCGCCAGCAGCTTGGCCCCCCAAGCGGGAGGTGCAGATACGCAGTATTTT.

The chain links TRBV28 to TRBJ1-1, with 7 nucleotides matching TRBD1. In germline, CDR1 is MDHEN, CDR2 SYDVKM. V trimming: 3 bases; J trimming: 1 base; junction bases outside the gene matches: 8. There are 16 residues in the CDR3. CDR3 residues: CASSFRGGLRNTEAFF. In DNA, the CDR3 is TGTGCCAGCAGTTTTAGAGGGGGCTTACGGAACACTGAAGCTTTCTTT.

V is TRBV10-1 and J is TRBJ2-1; a possible D gene is TRBD2 (6 bases). The CDR3 has 19 residues. Trimming shortened V by 2 bases and J by 0 bases, and 20 bases separated the two germline ends. Germline V gene data show CDR1 as WNHNN and CDR2 as SYGVQD (reference sequence). As DNA, the CDR3 is TGCGCCAGCAGTGAGCCCCTGGCGGGACCCCCAGGCTCCTACAATGAGCAGTTCTTC. This codes for CASSEPLAGPPGSYNEQFF.

The chain is built from TRBV6-6 and TRBJ1-1, with D unclear. With 2 bases removed from V and 4 bases from J, the gap between germline ends came to 11 bases. Germline CDR1 and CDR2: MNHNY and SVGAGI (reference sequence). The CDR3 consists of 14 residues. The CDR3 bases are TGTGCCAGCAGTTACGTTCGGGAAGGCACTGAAGCTTTCTTT. Its protein product is CASSYVREGTEAFF.

This clone was seen a single time. The chain combines TRBV7-9 with TRBJ2-7, with D uncertain. The V gene lost 4 bases and the J gene lost 4 bases, with 11 bases spanning the gap. Germline-derived CDR1 and CDR2 are SEHNR and FQNEAQ (reference sequence). The CDR3 loop spans 13 amino acids. The CDR3 spells CASSSKQNYEQYF. The CDR3 region has the DNA TGTGCCAGCAGCTCCAAACAGAATTACGAGCAGTACTTC.

J is TRBJ2-3 and V is TRBV7-9; TRBD2 aligns across 11 bases. Germline V lookup: CDR1 SEHNR, CDR2 FQNEAQ (reference sequence). The CDR3 covers 16 residues. With 6 bases clipped from V and 7 bases from J, the junction kept 12 bases outside the gene matches. CDR3 region: CASSLTDSGRGYTQYF. For the CDR3, the DNA is TGTGCCAGCAGTCTTACCGATAGCGGGAGGGGATATACGCAGTATTTT.

The V and J genes are TRBV5-1 and TRBJ2-7; D unresolved. CDR1 SGHRS and CDR2 YFSETQ come from the germline V gene. Trimming took 0 bases from V and 0 from J, leaving 10 bases between them. There are 15 residues in the CDR3. CDR3 amino acids: CASSLDGASSYEQYF. CDR3 in DNA: TGCGCCAGCAGCTTGGATGGAGCGAGCTCCTACGAGCAGTACTTC.

This rearrangement joins TRBV5-1 to TRBJ1-2, with 11 bases aligning to TRBD1. Trimming removed 4 bases from V and 3 bases from J; junction bases left unmatched: 8. This CDR3 contains 16 residues. Germline V gene sequence: CDR1 SGHRS, CDR2 YFSETQ. This chain's CDR3 is CASSLRDRGYDYGYTF. Here the CDR3 DNA reads TGCGCCAGCAGCCTACGGGACAGGGGGTATGACTATGGCTACACCTTC.

The chain combines TRBV10-3 with TRBJ2-5; TRBD1 might be the D (5 bases). This CDR3 is 13 amino acids long. Trimming stripped 6 bases from V and 5 bases from J, with 13 bases between. Germline V CDR1 and CDR2: ENHRY, SYGVKD. The CDR3 DNA is TGTGCCATCAGCGGACAAGTTGGCGAGACCCAGTACTTC. It specifies CAISGQVGETQYF.

The sample holds one count of this clone. The V and J genes are TRBV7-9 and TRBJ2-5; the D gene is possibly TRBD2 (7 bases). The V end lost 3 bases, the J end lost 4 bases, and 15 bases lay between the germline ends. The CDR3 is 15 amino acids. The germline V gene encodes CDR1 SEHNR and CDR2 FQNEAQ (reference sequence). CDR3 sequence (DNA): TGTGCCAGCAGCTTGGGGGGGCGGACGGGAGAGACCCAGTACTTC. Its protein is CASSLGGRTGETQYF.

V is TRBV5-1 and J is TRBJ1-1; maybe TRBD1 (5 bases). The V end lost 1 base, the J end lost 4 bases, and 14 bases lay between the germline ends. Looked up from germline, CDR1 is SGHRS and CDR2 is YFSETQ. The CDR3 sequence is 15 residues long. The CDR3 here is CASSLQSPGGTEAFF. The CDR3 coding sequence is TGCGCCAGCAGCTTGCAGTCCCCGGGGGGCACTGAAGCTTTCTTT.

The chain has TRBV28 and TRBJ1-1; D ambiguous. The V end was cut by 5 bases, the J end by 1 base, with 2 bases between. The CDR3 runs 11 residues. The germline gives CDR1 MDHEN, CDR2 SYDVKM. The CDR3 DNA sequence: TGTGCCAGCAGTCAGAACACTGAAGCTTTCTTT. Protein sequence: CASSQNTEAFF.

The chain recombines TRBV6-5 with TRBJ1-2, with 7 positions matching TRBD1. The CDR3 is 15 residues long. Trimming at V came to 2 bases and at J to 7 bases, leaving 10 bases not matched to a gene. Per the germline V gene, CDR1 is MNHEY and CDR2 is SVGAGI. The CDR3 DNA follows: TGTGCCAGCAGTTACACTTCTTCTACAGGGGTTGGCTACACCTTC. Amino acids: CASSYTSSTGVGYTF.

V gene TRBV7-9 combines with J gene TRBJ2-2, with D unresolved. V lost 5 bases and J 1 base, leaving 20 bases between the germline ends. Germline V lookup: CDR1 SEHNR, CDR2 FQNEAQ (reference sequence). CDR3 length: 18 residues. The CDR3 loop reads CASSPNFGPRLNTGELFF. The CDR3 region has the DNA TGTGCCAGCAGCCCCAACTTTGGTCCCCGTCTGAACACCGGGGAGCTGTTTTTT. The full variable domain, in which reference TRBV7-9 and TRBJ2-2 provide the parts outside the CDR3, is DTGVSQNPRHKITKRGQNVTFRCDPISEHNRLYWYRQTLGQGPEFLTYFQNEAQLEKSRLLSDRFSAERPKGSFSTLEIQRTEQGDSAMYLCASSPNFGPRLNTGELFFGEGSRLTVL.